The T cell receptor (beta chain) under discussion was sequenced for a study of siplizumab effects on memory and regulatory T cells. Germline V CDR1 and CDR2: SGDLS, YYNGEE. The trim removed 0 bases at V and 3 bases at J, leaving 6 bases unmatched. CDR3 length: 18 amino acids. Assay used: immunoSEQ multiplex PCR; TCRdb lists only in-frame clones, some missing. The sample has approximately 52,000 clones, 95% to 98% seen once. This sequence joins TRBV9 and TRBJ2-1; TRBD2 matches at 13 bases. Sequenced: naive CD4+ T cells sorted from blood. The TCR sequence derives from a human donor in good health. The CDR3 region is CASSVARGLAGDYNEQFF. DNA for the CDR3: TGTGCCAGCAGCGTAGCCCGTGGACTAGCGGGAGACTACAATGAGCAGTTCTTC.